A single sample gave rise to the 24 T cell receptor beta chains below, sequenced in a study of T cells in tuberculosis. Using immunoSEQ multiplex PCR, the repertoire was profiled, and TCRdb retains in-frame clones only, with some absent. The sample has 25,000 to 35,000 clones; approximately 85% are singletons. Specified time point: new active TB diagnosis, blood taken before or within 7 days of starting treatment. Sample: PBMCs, taken at tuberculosis diagnosis. The receptors derive from an adult with tuberculosis.

V gene TRBV9 combines with J gene TRBJ2-3; 14 bases fit TRBD2. Germline lookup yields CDR1 SGDLS and CDR2 YYNGEE. The CDR3 loop spans 17 amino acids. V gave up 3 bases and J gave up 0 bases; unmatched junction bases: 3. The CDR3: CASSARLAGGSTDTQYF. DNA of the CDR3: TGTGCCAGCAGCGCGAGACTAGCGGGGGGGAGCACAGATACGCAGTATTTT.

About this clone itself: Other DNA sequences of this sample code for an identical CDR3. V and J are TRBV6-1 and TRBJ1-1; TRBD1 matches at 7 bases. J lost 4 bases, V lost 6 bases, and 5 bases had no gene match. Germline assignment: CDR1 MNHNS and CDR2 SASEGT. The CDR3 covers 13 residues. Here the CDR3 DNA reads TGTGCCAGCAGCCCAAGACAGGGCACTGAAGCTTTCTTT. This translates into CASSPRQGTEAFF.

The chain carries TRBV28 and TRBJ2-4; maybe TRBD1 (6 bases). The length of the CDR3 is 13 residues. V lost 7 bases and J 8 bases, leaving 15 bases between the germline ends. Germline V CDR1 and CDR2: MDHEN, SYDVKM. CDR3 nucleotide sequence: TGTGCCAGCACCGACAGGTTTGTGGACATTCAGTACTTC. Translating gives CASTDRFVDIQYF.

This clone was seen more than once but under ten times. The chain recombines TRBV30 with TRBJ1-4; D is ambiguous. This CDR3 has 15 amino acids. Per the germline V gene, CDR1 is GTSNPN and CDR2 is SVGIG (reference sequence). V was pared by 0 bases and J by 3 bases, with 11 bases between. DNA of the CDR3: TGTGCCTGGAGTGTATATAGTACCCCTAATGAAAAACTGTTTTTT. It specifies CAWSVYSTPNEKLFF.

CDR3 in DNA: TGTGCCAGCAGCGTAGCACAGGGGAATGGCTACACCTTC. Protein sequence: CASSVAQGNGYTF. This chain joins TRBV9 and TRBJ1-2; 7 positions match TRBD1. After removal of 0 bases from V and 6 bases from J, the junction contained 2 bases not matched to a gene. There are 13 residues in the CDR3. The germline V gene has CDR1 SGDLS and CDR2 YYNGEE.

V gene TRBV7-3 combines with J gene TRBJ1-1, with a weak D call TRBD1 (5 bases). CDR3 length: 15 amino acids. From germline, CDR1 is SGHTA and CDR2 FQGTGA. The V end lost 2 bases, the J end lost 1 base, and 11 bases lay between the germline ends. The CDR3 region is CASSLRGDPNTEAFF. In DNA, the CDR3 is TGTGCCAGCAGCTTACGGGGGGACCCGAACACTGAAGCTTTCTTT.

The rearrangement links TRBV18 to TRBJ2-5; 15 positions agree with TRBD2. The CDR3 totals 16 residues. The V segment lost 4 bases and the J segment 7 bases; nucleotides outside the gene matches: 7. Looked up from germline, CDR1 is KGHSH and CDR2 is LQKENI. The CDR3 region has the DNA TGTGCCAGCTCACGGACTAGCGGGGGGGCGAGAACGACCCAGTACTTC. Its protein is CASSRTSGGARTTQYF.

The chain has TRBV19 and TRBJ1-5, with D maybe TRBD1 (5 bases). CDR1 is LNHDA and CDR2 is SQIVND in the germline V gene (reference sequence). V was cut by 4 bases and J by 2 bases, with 15 bases left in between. CDR3 size: 16 residues. Here the CDR3 reads CASSTGGDLGNQPQHF. In DNA form, the CDR3 reads TGTGCCAGTAGTACGGGGGGTGACTTAGGCAATCAGCCCCAGCATTTT.

The V gene is TRBV5-6, the J gene TRBJ2-4, with 12 bases aligning to TRBD2. CDR3 size: 18 residues. The junction had 6 bases not matched to a gene; V was cut back by 2 bases and J by 0 bases. Germline V gene lookup returns CDR1 SGHDT and CDR2 YYEEEE. CDR3 DNA sequence: TGTGCCAGCAGCTTTTCGACTAGCGGGGGTCTAGCCAAAAACATTCAGTACTTC. It yields the protein CASSFSTSGGLAKNIQYF.

The V call is TRBV27, the J call TRBJ2-5; TRBD2 matches 11 bases. The CDR3 runs to 15 residues. Germline V gene sequence: CDR1 MNHEY, CDR2 SMNVEV (reference sequence). V shed 5 bases and J 5 bases; nucleotides not matched to a gene: 7. The CDR3 DNA reads TGTGCCAGCAGTACAACTAGCGGGAGTCACGAGACCCAGTACTTC. This encodes CASSTTSGSHETQYF.

The chain carries TRBV30 and TRBJ1-2; 7 positions agree with TRBD1. Germline loops: CDR1 GTSNPN, CDR2 SVGIG (reference sequence). The CDR3 loop spans 16 amino acids. V shed 6 bases and J 2 bases; nucleotides not matched to a gene: 15. The CDR3 reads CACPLATGRFNYGYTF. The DNA of the CDR3 is TGTGCCTGTCCCCTGGCGACAGGGAGGTTCAACTATGGCTACACCTTC.

This chain joins TRBV5-1 and TRBJ2-6, with TRBD1 matching over 10 bases. Per the germline V gene, CDR1 is SGHRS and CDR2 is YFSETQ. V lost 2 bases, J lost 3 bases, and 11 bases stayed unmatched. The CDR3 contains 19 residues. The CDR3 loop reads CASSLPPGQGYGGANVLTF. In DNA, the CDR3 is TGCGCCAGCAGCTTACCGCCGGGACAGGGGTACGGTGGGGCCAACGTCCTGACTTTC.

V is TRBV9 and J is TRBJ2-1; possibly TRBD2 for D (5 bases). This CDR3 comprises 14 residues. CDR1 and CDR2 (germline): SGDLS, YYNGEE. The germline V and J ends were trimmed by 0 bases and 6 bases, with 10 bases remaining between them. The DNA for the CDR3 is TGTGCCAGCAGCGTAGAGGGCAGCGGCAATGAGCAGTTCTTC. It specifies CASSVEGSGNEQFF. Supplemented by reference TRBV9 and TRBJ2-1, the full variable domain reads DSGVTQTPKHLITATGQRVTLRCSPRSGDLSVYWYQQSLDQGLQFLIQYYNGEERAKGNILERFSAQQFPDLHSELNLSSLELGDSALYFCASSVEGSGNEQFFGPGTRLTVL.

The chain uses TRBV5-1 and TRBJ2-5; 8 nucleotides line up with TRBD2. Trimming cost V 3 bases and J 5 bases; bases outside gene matches: 18. CDR1 and CDR2 from the germline V gene are SGHRS and YFSETQ. CDR3 length: 18 amino acids. CDR3 region: CASSWGPGLAKKGETQYF. The CDR3 DNA is TGCGCCAGCAGCTGGGGTCCCGGACTAGCCAAAAAGGGGGAGACCCAGTACTTC.

The sample holds one count of this clone. The chain recombines TRBV28 with TRBJ2-3; tentative D call: TRBD2 (6 bases). CDR3 length equals 14 residues. Germline lookup yields CDR1 MDHEN and CDR2 SYDVKM. V was cut by 9 bases and J by 3 bases, with 16 bases left in between. The CDR3 coding sequence is TGTGCCAGTGTAGCGGAAACGCCTACAGATACGCAGTATTTT. Protein: CASVAETPTDTQYF.

The J gene is TRBJ2-4, the V gene TRBV13; perhaps TRBD2 as D (6 bases). The germline V gene encodes CDR1 PRHDT and CDR2 FYEKMQ (reference sequence). V lost 2 bases to trimming and J lost 7 bases, with 15 bases between them. This CDR3 is 15 amino acids long. The CDR3 sequence: CASSLRRGSGNIQYF. CDR3 DNA: TGTGCCAGCAGCTTACGCCGGGGGTCAGGGAACATTCAGTACTTC.

This clone was seen a handful of times. The chain has TRBV5-1 and TRBJ1-2; 9 bases map to TRBD1. V lost 8 bases and J lost 1; bases outside the gene matches: 9. The CDR3 sequence is 15 residues long. CDR1 SGHRS and CDR2 YFSETQ come from the germline V gene. The CDR3 loop is CASSGWTGDNYGYTF. The CDR3 DNA reads TGCGCCAGTTCGGGATGGACAGGGGATAACTATGGCTACACCTTC.

This clone was seen more than once but under ten times. V is TRBV11-2 and J is TRBJ2-1, with TRBD1 identical over 7 bases. The CDR3 covers 17 residues. V was pared by 0 bases and J by 6 bases, with 11 bases of the junction left unmatched. Germline CDR1 reads SGHAT; CDR2 reads FQNNGV. CDR3 DNA: TGTGCCAGCAGCTTAGATCGGTGGACAGGCCAGTCCAATGAGCAGTTCTTC. Amino acids: CASSLDRWTGQSNEQFF.

This clone was seen just once. V and J are TRBV19 and TRBJ1-4, with D possibly being TRBD1 (5 bases). The CDR3 is 15 amino acids. Between the trimmed V and J ends, which lost 2 bases and 5 bases, there was a span of 12 bases. The germline gives CDR1 LNHDA, CDR2 SQIVND (reference sequence). CDR3 protein: CASSIYGGGNEKLFF. CDR3 nucleotide sequence: TGTGCCAGTAGTATATATGGGGGAGGAAATGAAAAACTGTTTTTT.

This clone was picked up one time. The gene calls are TRBV5-1 and TRBJ2-1, with 12 positions matching TRBD1. Unmatched junction bases numbered 5, after V lost 0 bases and J lost 10 bases. The CDR3 has 15 amino acids. Germline V gene lookup returns CDR1 SGHRS and CDR2 YFSETQ. This CDR3 is CASSLDGTGGREQFF. The DNA for the CDR3 is TGCGCCAGCAGCTTGGATGGGACAGGGGGCAGGGAGCAGTTCTTC.

This clone was counted a few times. This rearrangement joins TRBV13 to TRBJ2-7; TRBD1 agrees at 9 bases. Germline trimming cut 6 bases from V and 3 bases from J; bases unmatched to any gene: 9. The CDR3 is 15 residues long. The germline V gene encodes CDR1 PRHDT and CDR2 FYEKMQ (reference sequence). The CDR3 DNA reads as TGTGCCAGCAGTCTCTCGGGACAGGGTAACTACGAGCAGTACTTC. It translates to CASSLSGQGNYEQYF.

The chain joins TRBV2 to TRBJ2-3, with TRBD2 as a possible D gene (6 bases). This CDR3 is built from 15 residues. CDR1 is SNHLY, CDR2 FYNNEI, per germline. Deletions cut 6 bases from V and 2 bases from J, with 15 bases between. CDR3 coding DNA: TGTGCCAGCAGGGAGGGGCAGGCATCCACAGATACGCAGTATTTT. This sequence encodes CASREGQASTDTQYF.

V gene TRBV4-2 combines with J gene TRBJ2-7; maybe TRBD2 (6 bases). Trimming took 0 bases from V and 4 from J, leaving 13 bases between them. Germline lookup yields CDR1 LGHNA and CDR2 YNFKEQ. The CDR3 is made up of 15 amino acids. The CDR3 DNA reads as TGTGCCAGCAGCCAAGAGAGACTAGTAGCTTACGAGCAGTACTTC. Amino acids: CASSQERLVAYEQYF.

The chain joins TRBV19 to TRBJ2-3; TRBD2 aligns across 8 bases. CDR3 length: 14 residues. The germline gives CDR1 LNHDA, CDR2 SQIVND (reference sequence). The ends lost 3 bases at V and 4 bases at J; junction bases unmatched: 3. The CDR3 here is CASSIFSGADTQYF. The CDR3, as DNA: TGTGCCAGTAGTATTTTTAGCGGGGCAGATACGCAGTATTTT.